The 29 T cell receptor beta chains below were found in one sample sequenced in a study of blood T cell repertoires in COVID-19. Sequencing used immunoSEQ multiplex PCR; TCRdb keeps in-frame clones, though not all of them. Altogether under 350,000 clones are present, 75% to 90% being singletons, with the ten largest covering about 4.6%. Sequencing used peripheral blood. These receptors originate from a man between 35 and 55 years old with acute or convalescent COVID-19.

The rearrangement uses TRBV5-1 and TRBJ2-1; 13 nucleotides match TRBD2. This CDR3 contains 15 residues. Germline V gene lookup returns CDR1 SGHRS and CDR2 YFSETQ. Trimming took 4 bases from V and 6 from J; bases not matched to a gene: 4. CDR3 in DNA: TGCGCCAGCAGCGCCGGGACTAGCGGGGCCAATGAGCAGTTCTTC. It translates to CASSAGTSGANEQFF.

This chain uses TRBV6-1 with TRBJ1-2; 7 nucleotides align to TRBD1. Trimming at V came to 2 bases and at J to 5 bases, leaving 5 bases not matched to a gene. The CDR3 covers 14 residues. Germline V gene lookup returns CDR1 MNHNS and CDR2 SASEGT. DNA of the CDR3: TGTGCCAGCAGTGAAAGGGACAGCTCGTATGGCTACACCTTC. This codes for CASSERDSSYGYTF.

The chain uses TRBV6-5 and TRBJ1-4; D is uncertain. Germline values: CDR1 MNHEY, CDR2 SVGAGI. V was clipped by 0 bases and J by 8 bases, with 10 bases between them. This CDR3 has 14 residues. The CDR3 DNA follows: TGTGCCAGCAGTTACTCCGGTTCTGCCGAAAAACTGTTTTTT. Its protein product is CASSYSGSAEKLFF.

The rearrangement joins TRBV29-1 to TRBJ1-4, with D perhaps matching TRBD1 (6 bases). CDR1 SQVTM and CDR2 ANQGSEA come from the germline V gene. This CDR3 region has 14 residues. V lost 4 bases and J 2 bases, leaving 11 bases between the germline ends. The CDR3 coding sequence is TGCAGCGTTGTTAGGGGGTCTACTAATGAAAAACTGTTTTTT. Encoded protein: CSVVRGSTNEKLFF.

The CDR3 nucleotides read TGTGCCAGTAGTTTCGGGACAGGGGGAATGAATTCACCCCTCCACTTT. It translates to CASSFGTGGMNSPLHF. The chain couples TRBV19 to TRBJ1-6; 11 nucleotides align to TRBD1. J was trimmed by 7 bases and V by 5 bases; bases with no gene match: 7. This CDR3 region has 16 residues. The V gene's germline CDR1 is LNHDA and CDR2 SQIVND (reference sequence). Combining the CDR3 with reference TRBV19 and TRBJ1-6 gives the whole variable domain DGGITQSPKYLFRKEGQNVTLSCEQNLNHDAMYWYRQDPGQGLRLIYYSQIVNDFQKGDIAEGYSVSREKKESFPLTVTSAQKNPTAFYLCASSFGTGGMNSPLHFGNGTRLTVT.

V and J are TRBV14 and TRBJ1-4; 7 bases are shared with TRBD1. Germline loops: CDR1 SGHDN, CDR2 FVKESK. The CDR3 sequence is 15 residues long. After removal of 4 bases from V and 2 bases from J, the junction contained 4 bases not matched to a gene. The CDR3 nucleotides read TGTGCCAGCAGCCCTTACAGGGGTACTAATGAAAAACTGTTTTTT. Amino acids: CASSPYRGTNEKLFF.

This clone was seen a few times. The V and J genes are TRBV11-2 and TRBJ2-7; perhaps TRBD1 as D (6 bases). The germline CDR1 and CDR2 sequences are SGHAT and FQNNGV. This CDR3 has 14 residues. V lost 5 bases to trimming and J lost 6 bases, with 17 bases between them. In DNA, the CDR3 is TGTGCCAGCAGCCCCCTAATCAGGGGACCCGAGCAGTACTTC. Amino acid sequence: CASSPLIRGPEQYF.

The rearrangement uses TRBV7-9 and TRBJ2-7, with D possibly being TRBD2 (5 bases). The germline V gene has CDR1 SEHNR and CDR2 FQNEAQ (reference sequence). CDR3 length equals 14 residues. The germline V and J ends were trimmed by 5 bases and 4 bases, with 15 bases remaining between them. CDR3 sequence: CASSRSRGQYEQYF. CDR3 DNA sequence: TGTGCCAGCAGCCGATCGCGAGGGCAATACGAGCAGTACTTC.

The chain employs TRBV6-6 and TRBJ1-1; 8 bases line up with TRBD1. Germline V gene lookup returns CDR1 MNHNY and CDR2 SVGAGI (reference sequence). The CDR3 has 14 amino acids. With 6 bases clipped from V and 1 base from J, the junction kept 4 bases outside the gene matches. In DNA, the CDR3 is TGTGCCAGCAGAGGGGGGACAGGGAACACTGAAGCTTTCTTT. Protein product: CASRGGTGNTEAFF.

This CDR3 is CASSLAGTGVYNSPLHF. The CDR3 region has the DNA TGCGCCAGCAGCTTGGCCGGGACAGGGGTCTATAATTCACCCCTCCACTTT. V usage is TRBV5-1 and J usage is TRBJ1-6; 10 bases are a match to TRBD1. Per the germline V gene, CDR1 is SGHRS and CDR2 is YFSETQ. J gave up 3 bases and V 0 bases, and 3 bases lay outside the gene matches. The CDR3 is made up of 17 amino acids.

This rearrangement joins TRBV19 to TRBJ1-5, with 7 bases lining up with TRBD1. The CDR3 loop spans 15 amino acids. J was trimmed by 7 bases and V by 5 bases; bases with no gene match: 11. CDR1 LNHDA and CDR2 SQIVND come from the germline V gene (reference sequence). The CDR3 loop is CASSGPDRASQPQHF. CDR3 bases: TGTGCCAGTAGTGGGCCCGACAGGGCGAGCCAGCCCCAGCATTTT.

This chain connects TRBV5-5 to TRBJ2-5; TRBD1 is a possible D gene (6 bases). The V end lost 4 bases, the J end lost 1 base, and 11 bases lay between the germline ends. The CDR3 has 14 residues. Germline CDR1 SGHKS, CDR2 YYEKEE (reference sequence). The CDR3 reads CASSIGQLQETQYF. CDR3 nucleotides: TGTGCCAGCAGCATAGGACAGCTCCAAGAGACCCAGTACTTC.

The rearrangement joins TRBV18 to TRBJ2-1, with TRBD1 identical over 7 bases. V gave up 1 base and J gave up 7 bases; unmatched junction bases: 1. CDR1 and CDR2 (germline): KGHSH, LQKENI. The CDR3 is 13 amino acids. CDR3 DNA sequence: TGTGCCAGCTCACCACTGACAGGGAATGAGCAGTTCTTC. As protein: CASSPLTGNEQFF.

The chain combines TRBV5-4 with TRBJ2-2; TRBD2 aligns across 13 bases. The CDR3 has 17 residues. The J segment lost 1 base and the V segment lost 3 bases, leaving 3 bases of the junction unmatched. Germline V lookup: CDR1 SGHNT, CDR2 YYREEE (reference sequence). CDR3 region: CASSSGTSGVNTGELFF. CDR3 bases: TGTGCCAGCAGCTCCGGGACTAGCGGGGTGAACACCGGGGAGCTGTTTTTT.

V usage is TRBV28 and J usage is TRBJ2-7; the D is unclear. Germline CDR1 and CDR2: MDHEN and SYDVKM. There are 13 residues in the CDR3. V was trimmed by 2 bases and J by 0 bases, leaving 5 bases between them. The CDR3 loop reads CASSLGGSYEQYF. The CDR3 region has the DNA TGTGCCAGCAGTTTAGGCGGCTCCTACGAGCAGTACTTC.

The genes are TRBV11-1 and TRBJ2-2; TRBD1 agrees at 7 bases. The CDR3 consists of 14 residues. Germline CDR1 SGHAT, CDR2 FQDESV (reference sequence). Losses at the gene ends were 3 bases for V and 6 bases for J; bases not matched to a gene: 4. The CDR3 region is CASSFDRVPGELFF. The DNA of the CDR3 is TGTGCCAGCAGCTTCGACAGGGTGCCCGGGGAGCTGTTTTTT.

The chain joins TRBV10-1 to TRBJ1-5; a possible D gene is TRBD1 (5 bases). CDR3 length equals 13 residues. Germline V lookup: CDR1 WNHNN, CDR2 SYGVQD (reference sequence). The germline V and J ends were trimmed by 8 bases and 4 bases, with 12 bases remaining between them. CDR3 in DNA: TGCGCCAGCTCCGCCAAGGGGAATCAGCCCCAGCATTTT. Protein: CASSAKGNQPQHF.

This clone was seen more than once but under ten times. The gene calls are TRBV29-1 and TRBJ2-3; maybe TRBD2 (6 bases). This CDR3 region has 14 residues. Trimming stripped 7 bases from V and 5 bases from J, with 19 bases between. Germline CDR1 reads SQVTM; CDR2 reads ANQGSEA. The CDR3 is CSARRGSPRDTQYF. CDR3 sequence (DNA): TGCAGCGCTCGCCGGGGGAGCCCAAGAGATACGCAGTATTTT.

The chain employs TRBV15 and TRBJ1-3, with TRBD1 as a possible D gene (6 bases). Germline values: CDR1 LNHNV, CDR2 YYDKDF (reference sequence). Trimming cost V 0 bases and J 0 bases, with 9 bases left between them. This CDR3 spans 16 amino acids. The chain's CDR3 is CATSRDTGYSGNTIYF. In DNA, the CDR3 is TGTGCCACCAGCAGAGACACAGGGTACTCTGGAAACACCATATATTTT.

V and J are TRBV30 and TRBJ1-6; 7 bases fit TRBD1. V was pared by 1 base and J by 11 bases, with 11 bases of the junction left unmatched. The CDR3 loop spans 15 amino acids. From germline, CDR1 is GTSNPN and CDR2 SVGIG (reference sequence). The CDR3 region is CAWSGDSYNSTPLHF. The CDR3 nucleotides are TGTGCCTGGAGTGGGGACAGCTATAATTCAACACCCCTCCACTTT. Variable domain in full (rest from reference TRBV30 and TRBJ1-6): SQTIHQWPATLVQPVGSPLSLECTVEGTSNPNLYWYRQAAGRGLQLLFYSVGIGQISSEVPQNLSASRPQDRQFILSSKKLLLSDSGFYLCAWSGDSYNSTPLHFGNGTRLTVT.

This clone has a single count. The rearrangement joins TRBV12-5 to TRBJ1-1; TRBD1 is a possible D gene (6 bases). Germline-derived CDR1 and CDR2 are LGHNT and FRNRAP. This CDR3 contains 15 residues. Trimming left V 6 bases short and J 2 bases short, with 16 bases between. The CDR3 here is CASGQYSQGNTEAFF. CDR3 coding DNA: TGTGCTAGTGGACAATATTCACAGGGTAACACTGAAGCTTTCTTT.

The genes are TRBV2 and TRBJ1-1; 7 bases match TRBD1. V lost 5 bases, J lost 6 bases, and 3 bases stayed unmatched. CDR3 size: 12 residues. Germline V lookup: CDR1 SNHLY, CDR2 FYNNEI. CDR3 nucleotide sequence: TGTGCCAGCAGTTCGACAGGGCCTGAAGCTTTCTTT. This codes for CASSSTGPEAFF.

This clone was seen a handful of times. This chain uses TRBV5-6 with TRBJ1-1; D not certain. This CDR3 spans 12 amino acids. The V end was cut by 0 bases, the J end by 11 bases, with 11 bases between. Germline-derived CDR1 and CDR2 are SGHDT and YYEEEE. CDR3 in DNA: TGTGCCAGCAGCTTGGATCAAGGCAGGGCTTTCTTT. Its translation is CASSLDQGRAFF.

The chain joins TRBV24-1 to TRBJ1-2; D is possibly TRBD1 (5 bases). Trimming stripped 3 bases from V and 5 bases from J, with 12 bases between. The CDR3 is made up of 14 amino acids. The germline V gene encodes CDR1 KGHDR and CDR2 SFDVKD. For the CDR3, the DNA is TGTGCCACCAGTGATCACGGACAACCGTATGGCTACACCTTC. It translates to CATSDHGQPYGYTF.

This chain joins TRBV3-1 (or the pseudogene TRBV3-2) and TRBJ2-3, with D hard to call. From germline, CDR1 is LGHDT and CDR2 YNNKEL (reference sequence). The CDR3 runs to 13 residues. The V and J ends lost 3 bases and 6 bases respectively, with 10 bases between them. CDR3 DNA: TGTGCCAGCAGCCAGGTTGACGGGGATACGCAGTATTTT. This translates into CASSQVDGDTQYF.

This chain uses TRBV30 with TRBJ1-2, with a weak D call TRBD1 (6 bases). This CDR3 is built from 14 residues. The V gene lost 3 bases and the J gene lost 2 bases, with 13 bases spanning the gap. CDR1 is GTSNPN and CDR2 is SVGIG in the germline V gene (reference sequence). In DNA, the CDR3 is TGTGCCTGGAGATTCGGGACAAAAAACTATGGCTACACCTTC. It yields the protein CAWRFGTKNYGYTF.

The chain employs TRBV7-8 and TRBJ2-1, with 11 bases fitting TRBD2. Unmatched junction bases numbered 5, after V lost 3 bases and J lost 7 bases. Germline values: CDR1 SGHVS, CDR2 FQNEAQ. This CDR3 comprises 15 residues. CDR3 sequence (DNA): TGTGCCAGCAGCTTTCGACTAGCGGGGCTGAATGAGCAGTTCTTC. It is translated as CASSFRLAGLNEQFF.

This clone was counted a single time. The rearrangement links TRBV5-1 to TRBJ2-1; 8 bases match TRBD2. Losses at the gene ends were 4 bases for V and 7 bases for J; bases not matched to a gene: 13. The CDR3 sequence is 16 residues long. CDR1 is SGHRS, CDR2 YFSETQ, per germline. Here the CDR3 DNA reads TGCGCCAGCAGCGCCCGGCCGGGACTAGAGTCGAATGAGCAGTTCTTC. Residues: CASSARPGLESNEQFF.

The J gene is TRBJ2-1, the V gene TRBV3-1 (or the pseudogene TRBV3-2); 11 bases are a match to TRBD2. V shed 4 bases and J 5 bases; nucleotides not matched to a gene: 7. The CDR3 contains 16 residues. The germline V gene has CDR1 LGHDT and CDR2 YNNKEL (reference sequence). The CDR3 here is CASSPLLAGGDNEQFF. The CDR3 bases are TGTGCCAGCAGCCCTCTTCTAGCGGGGGGTGACAATGAGCAGTTCTTC.